The sequence of this T cell receptor beta chain was determined in a study of blood T cell repertoires in COVID-19. The CDR3 loop spans 15 amino acids. CDR1 LGHNT and CDR2 FRNRAP come from the germline V gene. Trimming left V 7 bases short and J 6 bases short, with 18 bases between. TCRdb's table, derived via immunoSEQ multiplex PCR, lists solely in-frame clones and lacks some. Among 300,000 to 400,000 clones, 91% were seen once, and the ten largest hold around 3.3%. Sequenced material: peripheral blood. The receptor was isolated from a young woman who had recovered from COVID-19. This chain joins TRBV12-5 and TRBJ2-2, with D possibly matching TRBD2 (6 bases). Written as DNA, the CDR3 is TGTGCTAGTGTCCGGTGGAGGGTTGGGGCCGGGGAGCTGTTTTTT. Amino acids: CASVRWRVGAGELFF. Combining the CDR3 with reference TRBV12-5 and TRBJ2-2 gives the whole variable domain DARVTQTPRHKVTEMGQEVTMRCQPILGHNTVFWYRQTMMQGLELLAYFRNRAPLDDSGMPKDRFSAEMPDATLATLKIQPSEPRDSAVYFCASVRWRVGAGELFFGEGSRLTVL.